This entry features one T cell receptor beta chain sequence. The antigen it recognizes is unknown. Base qualities are missing; no much larger clone stands one base away. V and J are truncated by 2 bases and 3 bases respectively, leaving an intervening sequence of 7 bases. The CDR3 has 13 amino acids, counting the end cysteine and phenylalanine. The CDR3 DNA has 39 bases and is translated from base 1. The germline V gene supplies CDR1 MNHEY and CDR2 SVGEGT. The collaborating institutions used their own protocols to collect whole blood in K2EDTA tubes. Collaborator samples were shipped for TCRbeta analysis as frozen whole blood, isolated PBMCs, or DNA extracted from either sample type. This record belongs to a study of blood T cell repertoires in COVID-19 (dated by TCRdb to the early 2020s). Context from the whole study: Collaborator samples came from the United States, Italy and Spain and covered acute and convalescent phases of COVID-19. Where HLA class I and class II types were available, the types were taken from metadata supplied by the sample provider, not from assay-based typing. The repertoires were made available in a free public database intended to serve as a resource for research on the immune response to SARS-CoV-2. Samples were obtained from the ongoing ImmuneRACE study (first 160 participants) and from some 1,200 subjects provided by 6 global collaborators. Nearly every sample came with metadata listing a de-identified subject ID, COVID-19 status, age in years and sex. The material from the prospective study consisted of cDNA or gDNA derived from T cells, B-cell-depleted T cells, or PBMCs. The dataset comprised deeply sampled blood TCRbeta repertoires from subjects exposed to, actively infected with, or recovered from COVID-19.

TCRbeta CDR3 regions were amplified from genomic DNA using the immunoSEQ Assay, a bias-controlled multiplex PCR. Per the original workflow: Nucleated cell counts per sample were estimated from amplification of reference gene primers within the assay. To quantify the absolute abundance of each unique TCRbeta CDR3 rearrangement, sequence reads were collapsed and filtered. For each sample, productive Simpson clonality was calculated as the square root of Simpson's diversity index over productive rearrangements. Not all clones reach the TCRdb copy of this immuneACCESS table, which keeps in-frame sequences only. Checked studies attribute under half of the gap to unresolved V genes and leave the rest unexplained. V, J and clone size were drawn from that table, and D and trimming were deduced from the DNA. Across this sample there are 95,000 to 120,000 clones, with about four fifths seen only once. The top ten clonotypes cover about 8.1% of the sample.

Summary of the overall study and its limitations: The quantity of clinical and demographic metadata differed by source and by participant and was supplied without curation.

The clonotype comes from a woman aged 40 to 50 with acute or convalescent COVID-19. The chain is made from TRBV6-2 or TRBV6-3 and TRBJ1-1; the D gene is perhaps TRBD1, on 5 matching bases. The sample taken for sequencing was peripheral blood. The CDR3 protein: CASSYQTDTEAFF. The DNA sequence is as follows: TGTGCCAGCAGTTACCAGACAGACACTGAAGCTTTCTTT.